Below, one T cell receptor (beta chain) is given with its context. The antigen is undetermined. Other DNA sequences of this sample code for an identical CDR3. The CDR3 consists of 15 residues. Germline loops: CDR1 MNHEY, CDR2 SVGAGI. J was trimmed by 4 bases and V by 2 bases; bases with no gene match: 8. This sample was taken from a study of cytomegalovirus exposure and HLA in healthy donors. Overall study results and limits: There were three CMV-associated chains whose specificity for CMV antigens was confirmed in vitro. Prior analysis indicated that the majority of TCR beta V segments exhibited productivity approximately 90% or approximately 30% of the time.

The PCR ran on 60 Vbeta and 13 Jbeta primers. Measured with immunoSEQ multiplex PCR; TCRdb has only the in-frame clones, and not every one. Of some 180,000 clones listed, 78% are singletons. The sequencing sample was made of PBMCs. The source of this sequence is a female donor in good health and CMV-seronegative. The gene calls are TRBV6-5 and TRBJ2-7; the match to TRBD2 covers 7 bases. CDR3 sequence: CASSYSPQGGYEQYF. The CDR3 DNA follows: TGTGCCAGCAGTTACAGCCCGCAGGGAGGGTACGAGCAGTACTTC.